Detailed here is one T cell receptor (beta chain). Its specificity is not known. Random hexamers were used to reverse transcribe 0.5 to 1 ug of RNA. Coverage of TCR beta CDR3 amplification by immunoSEQ multiplex PCR extended to 54 Vbeta and 13 Jbeta. TCRdb recomputed calls from the immunoSEQ multiplex PCR reads with MiXCR, one row per CDR3 protein. The sample yields 150,000 to 200,000 distinct CDR3 sequences, 93% seen once. This CDR3 spans 16 amino acids. Trimming shortened V by 3 bases and J by 7 bases, and 18 bases separated the two germline ends. The germline V gene encodes CDR1 MGHRA and CDR2 YSYEKL. The sample originates from a study of CD8 T cells in Susac syndrome. Study outcomes and limitations: An acknowledgment was made by the study that its TCR sequencing and HLA analysis involved relatively few individuals.

The study sequenced TCR beta in blood CD8+ and CD4+ T cells. The sequence was collected from a human donor with multiple sclerosis. J is TRBJ1-4 and V is TRBV4-1, with unresolved D. Source material: CD4+ T cells from PBMCs. This CDR3 is CASSQTLIAVGEKLFF. As DNA, the CDR3 is TGCGCCAGCAGCCAGACATTAATCGCGGTCGGTGAAAAACTGTTTTTT.